This record looks at one TCR beta chain sequence and its context. The antigen remains unidentified. The CDR3 length is 13 residues. Germline-derived CDR1 and CDR2 are SGHTA and FQGNSA. The V gene lost 3 bases and the J gene lost 1 base, with 6 bases spanning the gap. This entry belongs to a study of T cell responses to AZD1222 COVID-19 vaccine. Clones were read by immunoSEQ multiplex PCR, and TCRdb kept only the in-frame ones, dropping some. This sample carries roughly 70,000 clones, roughly nine tenths of them seen once, and the ten largest clones take 7.5% to 10%. Study-level points and caveats: Reports indicate that nearly half of spike-specific TCRs are directed at unmutated variant regions. Spike-specific TCR breadth and depth went up after people got two AZD1222 doses. Samples come after the peak T cell response, not at day 14.

The clonotype was recovered from an adult who received the AZD1222 COVID-19 vaccine. The chain combines TRBV7-2 with TRBJ1-1; D not resolved. The sample consisted of peripheral blood, taken 28 days after the second AZD1222 dose. For the CDR3, the DNA is TGTGCCAGCAGCTTTGCCACGAACACTGAAGCTTTCTTT. It specifies CASSFATNTEAFF. Drawing the rest from reference TRBV7-2 and TRBJ1-1, the complete variable domain is GAGVSQSPSNKVTEKGKDVELRCDPISGHTALYWYRQSLGQGLEFLIYFQGNSAPDKSGLPSDRFSAERTGGSVSTLTIQRTQQEDSAVYLCASSFATNTEAFFGQGTRLTVV.